The text below deals with one TCR beta chain. This table comes from immunoSEQ multiplex PCR, and its TCRdb copy is limited to in-frame clones, with some not included. Of hundreds of thousands of clones listed, 87% were seen once; the top ten hold 16%. These data are taken from a study of shared clonotypes between healthy human individuals. In the study overall: The donor group consisted of a couple of women and a few men, aged 18 to 49. Plates per donor: three CD4 naive, three CD4 memory, two CD8 naive, one CD8 memory.

This CDR3 comprises 18 residues. V was clipped by 2 bases and J by 2 bases; unmatched bases: 10. Looked up from germline, CDR1 is SGHTA and CDR2 is FQGNSA. Sequenced sample: memory CD8+ T cells sorted from blood. Subset in this sample: CD45RO+ cells pooled with CCR7-negative TemRA cells. The V call is TRBV7-2, the J call TRBJ2-1, with 9 bases matching TRBD2. The sequence was collected from a man aged 18 to 29 in good health. Here the CDR3 DNA reads TGTGCCAGCAGCTTACGTCGGCGGGAGGGCTACACCTACAATGAGCAGTTCTTC. Amino acids: CASSLRRREGYTYNEQFF.